The TCR beta chain under discussion was sequenced for a study of blood T cell repertoires in COVID-19. The protocol was immunoSEQ multiplex PCR, while the TCRdb copy is restricted to in-frame clones and leaves out a portion. The sample has approximately 300,000 clones, around 89% seen once. This CDR3 is built from 14 residues. Germline V gene data show CDR1 as SNHLY and CDR2 as FYNNEI. V lost 6 bases to trimming and J lost 11 bases, with 17 bases between them. The gene calls are TRBV2 and TRBJ1-6, with D perhaps matching TRBD1 (5 bases). Sequenced input: peripheral blood. The receptor comes from a man aged 18 to 30 who had recovered from COVID-19. CDR3 protein: CASRGRGPGTPLHF. In DNA, the CDR3 is TGTGCCAGCAGGGGTAGGGGCCCCGGTACACCCCTCCACTTT.